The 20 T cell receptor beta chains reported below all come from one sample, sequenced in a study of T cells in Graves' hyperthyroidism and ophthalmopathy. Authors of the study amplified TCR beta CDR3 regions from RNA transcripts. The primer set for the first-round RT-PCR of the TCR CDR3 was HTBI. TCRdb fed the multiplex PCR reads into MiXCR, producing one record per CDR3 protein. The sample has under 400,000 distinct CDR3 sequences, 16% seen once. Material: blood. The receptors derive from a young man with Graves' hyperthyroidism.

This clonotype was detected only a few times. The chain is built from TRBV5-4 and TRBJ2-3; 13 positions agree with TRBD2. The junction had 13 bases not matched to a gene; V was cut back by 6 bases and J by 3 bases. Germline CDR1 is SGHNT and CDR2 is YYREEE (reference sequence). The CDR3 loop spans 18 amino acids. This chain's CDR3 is CASKGGGTSGNLTDTQYF. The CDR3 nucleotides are TGTGCCAGCAAGGGGGGGGGGACTAGCGGGAACTTGACAGATACGCAGTATTTT.

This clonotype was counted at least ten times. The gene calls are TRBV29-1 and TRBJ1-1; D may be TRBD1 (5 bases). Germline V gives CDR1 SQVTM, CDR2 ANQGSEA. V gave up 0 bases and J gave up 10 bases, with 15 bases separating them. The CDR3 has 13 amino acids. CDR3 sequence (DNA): TGCAGCGTTGAAGAGTGGGTCGGGGGTTCAGCTTTCTTT. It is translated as CSVEEWVGGSAFF.

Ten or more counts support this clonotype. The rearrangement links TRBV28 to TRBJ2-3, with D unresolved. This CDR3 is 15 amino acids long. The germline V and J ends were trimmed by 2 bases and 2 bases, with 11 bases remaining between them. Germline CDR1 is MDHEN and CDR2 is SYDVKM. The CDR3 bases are TGTGCCAGCAGTTTAAACGTCGGTAACACAGATACGCAGTATTTT. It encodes CASSLNVGNTDTQYF.

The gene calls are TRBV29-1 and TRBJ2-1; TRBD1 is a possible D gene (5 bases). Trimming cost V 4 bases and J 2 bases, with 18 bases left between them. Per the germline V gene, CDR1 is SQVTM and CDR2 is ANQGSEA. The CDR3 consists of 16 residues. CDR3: CSVVGRLGPTYNEQFF. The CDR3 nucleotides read TGCAGCGTTGTGGGTCGATTGGGGCCTACCTACAATGAGCAGTTCTTC.

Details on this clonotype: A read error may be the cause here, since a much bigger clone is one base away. The CDR3 bases are TGTGCCAGCAGTTCTAGCCAGCCCAACTGGGATGGCTACACCTTC. This encodes CASSSSQPNWDGYTF. The gene calls are TRBV6-5 and TRBJ1-2; D unresolved. CDR3 length equals 15 residues. Trimming left V 4 bases short and J 6 bases short, with 18 bases between. Per germline, CDR1 MNHEY and CDR2 SVGAGI.

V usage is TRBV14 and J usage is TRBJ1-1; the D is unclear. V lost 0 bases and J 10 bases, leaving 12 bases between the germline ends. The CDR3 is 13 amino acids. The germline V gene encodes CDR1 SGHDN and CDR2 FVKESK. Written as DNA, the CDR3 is TGTGCCAGCAGCCAAGATTTGGCCGTTGGAGCTTTCTTT. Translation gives CASSQDLAVGAFF.

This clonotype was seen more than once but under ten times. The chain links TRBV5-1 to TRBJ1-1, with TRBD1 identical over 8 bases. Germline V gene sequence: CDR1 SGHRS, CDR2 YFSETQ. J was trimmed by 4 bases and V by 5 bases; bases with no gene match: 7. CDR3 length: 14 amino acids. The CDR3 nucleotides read TGCGCCAGCAGGGAAGGACAGGGCAGCACTGAAGCTTTCTTT. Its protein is CASREGQGSTEAFF.

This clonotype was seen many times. CDR3 sequence reads: CSAREDPDSSYNEQFF. CDR3 sequence (DNA): TGCAGTGCTAGAGAAGACCCGGACAGCTCCTACAATGAGCAGTTCTTC. V gene TRBV20-1 combines with J gene TRBJ2-1, with D possibly being TRBD1 (6 bases). Trimming cost V 0 bases and J 0 bases, with 12 bases left between them. CDR1 is DFQATT and CDR2 is SNEGSKA in the germline V gene (reference sequence). The CDR3 extends over 16 amino acids.

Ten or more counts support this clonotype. CDR3 nucleotide sequence: TGTGCCAGCAGCCGAGGGCTTCGGAGCTTTCCGACCAATGAGCAGTTCTTC. Amino acid sequence: CASSRGLRSFPTNEQFF. The chain links TRBV11-2 to TRBJ2-1, with a possible D match to TRBD2 (5 bases). The germline V gene has CDR1 SGHAT and CDR2 FQNNGV. CDR3 length: 17 amino acids. V lost 5 bases and J lost 6, with 23 bases in between. The variable domain in full, with the rest retrieved from reference TRBV11-2 and TRBJ2-1, is EAGVAQSPRYKIIEKRQSVAFWCNPISGHATLYWYQQILGQGPKLLIQFQNNGVVDDSQLPKDRFSAERLKGVDSTLKIQPAKLEDSAVYLCASSRGLRSFPTNEQFFGPGTRLTVL.

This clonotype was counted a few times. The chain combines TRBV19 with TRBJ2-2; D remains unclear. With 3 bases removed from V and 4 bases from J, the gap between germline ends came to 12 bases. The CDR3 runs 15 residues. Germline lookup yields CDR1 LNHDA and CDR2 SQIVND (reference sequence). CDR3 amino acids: CASSILKRSTGELFF. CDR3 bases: TGTGCCAGTAGTATCTTAAAGCGTAGCACCGGGGAGCTGTTTTTT. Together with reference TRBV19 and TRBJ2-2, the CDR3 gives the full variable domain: DGGITQSPKYLFRKEGQNVTLSCEQNLNHDAMYWYRQDPGQGLRLIYYSQIVNDFQKGDIAEGYSVSREKKESFPLTVTSAQKNPTAFYLCASSILKRSTGELFFGEGSRLTVL.

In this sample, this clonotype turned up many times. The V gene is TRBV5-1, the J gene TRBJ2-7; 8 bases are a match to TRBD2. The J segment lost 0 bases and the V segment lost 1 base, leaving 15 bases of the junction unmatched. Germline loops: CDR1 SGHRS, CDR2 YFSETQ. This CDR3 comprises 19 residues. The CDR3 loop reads CASSLWASGLMRSSYEQYF. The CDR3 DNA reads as TGCGCCAGCAGCTTGTGGGCTAGCGGGTTGATGAGGAGCTCCTACGAGCAGTACTTC. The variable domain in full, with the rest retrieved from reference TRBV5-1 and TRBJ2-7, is KAGVTQTPRYLIKTRGQQVTLSCSPISGHRSVSWYQQTPGQGLQFLFEYFSETQRNKGNFPGRFSGRQFSNSRSEMNVSTLELGDSALYLCASSLWASGLMRSSYEQYFGPGTRLTVT.

CDR3 region: CASSPGQALETQYF. CDR3 sequence (DNA): TGTGCCAGCTCACCTGGGCAGGCCTTAGAGACCCAGTACTTC. V gene TRBV18 combines with J gene TRBJ2-5; D gene unclear. The CDR3 is made up of 14 amino acids. Trimming took 3 bases from V and 4 from J, leaving 12 bases between them. Germline values: CDR1 KGHSH, CDR2 LQKENI.

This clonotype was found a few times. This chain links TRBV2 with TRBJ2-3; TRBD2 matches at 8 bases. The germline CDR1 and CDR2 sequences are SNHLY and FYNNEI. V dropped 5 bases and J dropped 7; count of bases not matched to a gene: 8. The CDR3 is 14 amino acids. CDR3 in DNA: TGTGCCAGCAGTAGCGGGGGCCCCAAGTATACGCAGTATTTT. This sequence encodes CASSSGGPKYTQYF.

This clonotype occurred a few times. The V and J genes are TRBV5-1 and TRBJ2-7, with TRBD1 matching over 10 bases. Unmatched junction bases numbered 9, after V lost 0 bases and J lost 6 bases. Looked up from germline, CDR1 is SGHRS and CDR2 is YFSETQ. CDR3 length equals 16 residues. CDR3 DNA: TGCGCCAGCAGCTTGGAGGAGACAGGGGGCGAAGTCGAGCAGTACTTC. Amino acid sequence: CASSLEETGGEVEQYF.

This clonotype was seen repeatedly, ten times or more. The CDR3 protein is CASSAGGRGETQYF. The CDR3 nucleotides are TGTGCCAGCAGTGCCGGGGGGCGCGGGGAGACCCAGTACTTC. The chain recombines TRBV2 with TRBJ2-5; a possible D gene is TRBD2 (7 bases). From germline, CDR1 is SNHLY and CDR2 FYNNEI. Trimming cost V 4 bases and J 5 bases, with 14 bases left between them. The length of the CDR3 is 14 residues.

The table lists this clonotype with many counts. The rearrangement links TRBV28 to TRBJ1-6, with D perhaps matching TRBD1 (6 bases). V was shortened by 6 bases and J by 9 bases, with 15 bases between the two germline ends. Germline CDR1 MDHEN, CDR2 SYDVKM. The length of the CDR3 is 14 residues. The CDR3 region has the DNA TGTGCCAGCAGCTCCACAGGGATGAGTTCACCCCTCCACTTT. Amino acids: CASSSTGMSSPLHF.

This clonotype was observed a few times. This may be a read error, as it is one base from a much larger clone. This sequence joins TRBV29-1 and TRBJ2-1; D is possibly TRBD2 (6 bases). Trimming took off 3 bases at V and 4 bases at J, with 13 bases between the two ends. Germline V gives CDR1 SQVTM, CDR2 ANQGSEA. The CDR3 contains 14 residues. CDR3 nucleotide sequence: TGCAGCGTTGAGGAGGACGGGAGATACAATGAGCAGTTCTTC. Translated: CSVEEDGRYNEQFF.

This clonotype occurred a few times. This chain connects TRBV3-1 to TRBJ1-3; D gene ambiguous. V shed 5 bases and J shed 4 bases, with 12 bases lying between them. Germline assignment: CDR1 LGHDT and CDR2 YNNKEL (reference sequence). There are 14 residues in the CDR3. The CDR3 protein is CASSYGPAGNTIYF. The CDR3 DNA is TGTGCCAGCAGCTACGGACCCGCGGGAAACACCATATATTTT.

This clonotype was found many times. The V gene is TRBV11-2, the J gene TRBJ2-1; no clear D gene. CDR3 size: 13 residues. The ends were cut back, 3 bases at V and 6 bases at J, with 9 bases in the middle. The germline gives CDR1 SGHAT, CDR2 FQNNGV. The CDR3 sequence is CASSLDRSNEQFF. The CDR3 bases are TGTGCCAGCAGCTTGGACCGCAGCAATGAGCAGTTCTTC.

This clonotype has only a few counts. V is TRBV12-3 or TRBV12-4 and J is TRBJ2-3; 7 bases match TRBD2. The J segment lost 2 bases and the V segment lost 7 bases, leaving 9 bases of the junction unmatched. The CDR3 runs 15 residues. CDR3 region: CASNFWRETTDTQYF. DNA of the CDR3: TGTGCCAGCAATTTTTGGCGGGAGACCACAGATACGCAGTATTTT.